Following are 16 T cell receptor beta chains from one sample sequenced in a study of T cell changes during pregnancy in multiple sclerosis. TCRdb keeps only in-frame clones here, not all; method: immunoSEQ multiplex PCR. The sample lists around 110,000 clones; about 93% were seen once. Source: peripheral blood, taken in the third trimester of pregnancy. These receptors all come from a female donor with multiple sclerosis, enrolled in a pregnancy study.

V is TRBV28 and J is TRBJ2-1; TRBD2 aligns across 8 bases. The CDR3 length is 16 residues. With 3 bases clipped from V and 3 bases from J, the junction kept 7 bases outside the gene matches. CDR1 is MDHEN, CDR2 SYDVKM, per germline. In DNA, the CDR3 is TGTGCCAGCAGTTTTATAAGACTAGCGTACTACAATGAGCAGTTCTTC. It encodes CASSFIRLAYYNEQFF.

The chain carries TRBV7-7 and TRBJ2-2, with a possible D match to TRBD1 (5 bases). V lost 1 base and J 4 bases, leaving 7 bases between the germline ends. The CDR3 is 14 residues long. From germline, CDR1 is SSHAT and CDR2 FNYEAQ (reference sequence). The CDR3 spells CASSLETATGELFF. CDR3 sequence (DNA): TGTGCCAGCAGCTTAGAGACAGCCACCGGGGAGCTGTTTTTT.

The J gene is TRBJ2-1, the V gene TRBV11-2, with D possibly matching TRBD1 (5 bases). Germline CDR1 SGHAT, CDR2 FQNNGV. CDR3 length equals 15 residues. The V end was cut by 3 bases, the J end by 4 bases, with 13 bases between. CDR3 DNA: TGTGCCAGCAGCTTTTGGACAAGCGAGTACAATGAGCAGTTCTTC. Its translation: CASSFWTSEYNEQFF.

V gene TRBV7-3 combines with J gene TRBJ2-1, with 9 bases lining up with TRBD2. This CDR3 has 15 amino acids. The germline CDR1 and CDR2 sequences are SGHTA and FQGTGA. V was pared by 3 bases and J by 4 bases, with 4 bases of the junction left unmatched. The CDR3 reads CASSFDSGGYNEQFF. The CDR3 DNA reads TGTGCCAGCAGCTTTGATAGCGGGGGTTACAATGAGCAGTTCTTC.

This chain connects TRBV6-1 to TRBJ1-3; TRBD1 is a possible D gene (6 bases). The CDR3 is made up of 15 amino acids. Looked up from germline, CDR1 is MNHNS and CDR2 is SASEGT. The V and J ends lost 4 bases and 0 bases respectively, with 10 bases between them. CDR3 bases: TGTGCCAGCAGTGTTGACAGGCCCTCTGGAAACACCATATATTTT. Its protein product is CASSVDRPSGNTIYF.

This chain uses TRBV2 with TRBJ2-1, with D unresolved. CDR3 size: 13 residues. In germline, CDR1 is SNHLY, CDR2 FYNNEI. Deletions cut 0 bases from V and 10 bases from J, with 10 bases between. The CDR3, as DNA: TGTGCCAGCAGTGAAGCGTCTCCCCTAGAGCAGTTCTTC. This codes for CASSEASPLEQFF.

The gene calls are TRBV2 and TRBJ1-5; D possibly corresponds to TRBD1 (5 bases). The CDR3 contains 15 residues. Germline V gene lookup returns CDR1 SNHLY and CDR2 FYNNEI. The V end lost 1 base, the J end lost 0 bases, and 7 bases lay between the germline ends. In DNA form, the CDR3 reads TGTGCCAGCAGTGAAGAAGGGGCTAGCAATCAGCCCCAGCATTTT. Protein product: CASSEEGASNQPQHF.

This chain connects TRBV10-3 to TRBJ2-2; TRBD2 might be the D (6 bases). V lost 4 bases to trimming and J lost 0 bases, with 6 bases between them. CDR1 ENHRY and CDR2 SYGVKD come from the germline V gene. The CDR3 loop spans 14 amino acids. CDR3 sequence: CAISGRANTGELFF. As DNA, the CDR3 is TGTGCCATCAGTGGGAGGGCGAACACCGGGGAGCTGTTTTTT.

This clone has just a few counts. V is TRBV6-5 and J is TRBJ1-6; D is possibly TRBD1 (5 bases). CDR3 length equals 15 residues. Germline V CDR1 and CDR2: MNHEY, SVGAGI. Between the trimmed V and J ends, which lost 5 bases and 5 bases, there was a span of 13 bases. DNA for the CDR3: TGTGCCAGCAGTCCAGGGAGGGGCCATAATTCACCCCTCCACTTT. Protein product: CASSPGRGHNSPLHF.

CDR3 DNA: TGCGCCAGCAGCTTGGTAGGGAGGGGGAGCGACGAGCAGTACTTC. Translating gives CASSLVGRGSDEQYF. This rearrangement joins TRBV5-1 to TRBJ2-7; D is possibly TRBD2 (7 bases). The germline CDR1 and CDR2 sequences are SGHRS and YFSETQ. V was shortened by 0 bases and J by 5 bases, with 15 bases between the two germline ends. The CDR3 length is 15 residues.

CDR3 sequence: CASSLVQGAGNYEQYF. The CDR3 DNA sequence: TGTGCCAGCAGTTTAGTCCAGGGGGCTGGTAATTACGAGCAGTACTTC. The rearrangement uses TRBV28 and TRBJ2-7, with TRBD1 identical over 8 bases. Unmatched junction bases numbered 10, after V lost 2 bases and J lost 4 bases. CDR3 size: 16 residues. In germline, CDR1 is MDHEN, CDR2 SYDVKM.

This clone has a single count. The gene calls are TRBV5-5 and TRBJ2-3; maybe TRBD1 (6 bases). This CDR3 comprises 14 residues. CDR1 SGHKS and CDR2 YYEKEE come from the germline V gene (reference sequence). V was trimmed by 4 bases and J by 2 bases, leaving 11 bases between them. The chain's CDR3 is CASSPRTDTDTQYF. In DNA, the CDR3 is TGTGCCAGCAGCCCCCGGACAGACACAGATACGCAGTATTTT.

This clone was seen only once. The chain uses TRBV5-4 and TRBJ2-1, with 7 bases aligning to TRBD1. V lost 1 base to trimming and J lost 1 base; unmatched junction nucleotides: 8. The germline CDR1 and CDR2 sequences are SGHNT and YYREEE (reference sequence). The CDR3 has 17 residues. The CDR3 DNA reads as TGTGCCAGCAGCTTGTCAGGGGGTTCCCCTTCCTACAATGAGCAGTTCTTC. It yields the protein CASSLSGGSPSYNEQFF.

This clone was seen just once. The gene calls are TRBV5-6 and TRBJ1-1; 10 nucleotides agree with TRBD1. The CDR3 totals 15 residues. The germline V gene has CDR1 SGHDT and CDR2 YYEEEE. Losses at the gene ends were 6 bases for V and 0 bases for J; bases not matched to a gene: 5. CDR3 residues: CASTLGQGLNTEAFF. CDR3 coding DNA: TGTGCCAGCACCCTGGGACAGGGGCTGAACACTGAAGCTTTCTTT.

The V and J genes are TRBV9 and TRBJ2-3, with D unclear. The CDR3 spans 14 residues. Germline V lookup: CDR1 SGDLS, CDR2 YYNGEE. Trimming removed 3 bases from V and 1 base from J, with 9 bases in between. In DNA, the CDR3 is TGTGCCAGCAGCGGAACATCCGGCACAGATACGCAGTATTTT. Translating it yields CASSGTSGTDTQYF.

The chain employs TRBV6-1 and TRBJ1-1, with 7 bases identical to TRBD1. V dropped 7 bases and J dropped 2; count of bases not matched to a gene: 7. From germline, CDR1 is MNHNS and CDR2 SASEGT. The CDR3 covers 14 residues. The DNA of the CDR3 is TGTGCCAGCACTTGGGGACAGACTAACACTGAAGCTTTCTTT. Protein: CASTWGQTNTEAFF.